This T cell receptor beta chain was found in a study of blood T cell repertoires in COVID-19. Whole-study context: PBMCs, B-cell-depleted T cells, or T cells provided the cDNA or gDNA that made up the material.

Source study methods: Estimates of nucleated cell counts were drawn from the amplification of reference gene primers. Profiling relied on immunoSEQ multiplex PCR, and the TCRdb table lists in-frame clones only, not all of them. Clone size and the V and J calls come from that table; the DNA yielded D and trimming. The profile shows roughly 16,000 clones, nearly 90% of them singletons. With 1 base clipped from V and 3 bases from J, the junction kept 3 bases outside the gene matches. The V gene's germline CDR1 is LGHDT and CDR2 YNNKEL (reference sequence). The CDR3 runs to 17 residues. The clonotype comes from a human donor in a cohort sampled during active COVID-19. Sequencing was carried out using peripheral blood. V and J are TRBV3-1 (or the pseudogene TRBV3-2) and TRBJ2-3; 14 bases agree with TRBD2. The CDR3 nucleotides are TGTGCCAGCAGCCAAGGACTAGCGGGGGGGCAGACAGATACGCAGTATTTT. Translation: CASSQGLAGGQTDTQYF.